The 26 T cell receptor beta chains presented below share a single source sample, sequenced in a study of cytomegalovirus exposure and HLA in healthy donors. Primers included in the PCR were 60 Vbeta and 13 Jbeta primers. The method was immunoSEQ multiplex PCR; TCRdb's version includes in-frame clones alone and lacks a portion of them. The sample shows 59,000 or so clones, 85% of them seen only once. Material: PBMCs. These receptors all stem from a female donor in good health and CMV-seronegative.

The rearrangement links TRBV11-2 to TRBJ1-5; 8 bases match TRBD1. Germline CDR1 and CDR2: SGHAT and FQNNGV. Losses at the gene ends were 5 bases for V and 3 bases for J; bases not matched to a gene: 6. This CDR3 contains 15 residues. The chain's CDR3 is CASSPGQGANQPQHF. In nucleotides, the CDR3 is TGTGCCAGCAGCCCTGGACAGGGTGCCAATCAGCCCCAGCATTTT. The full variable domain, rest sourced from reference TRBV11-2 and TRBJ1-5, is EAGVAQSPRYKIIEKRQSVAFWCNPISGHATLYWYQQILGQGPKLLIQFQNNGVVDDSQLPKDRFSAERLKGVDSTLKIQPAKLEDSAVYLCASSPGQGANQPQHFGDGTRLSIL.

V gene TRBV11-1 combines with J gene TRBJ2-7, with D tentatively TRBD2 (6 bases). Germline V CDR1 and CDR2: SGHAT, FQDESV (reference sequence). This CDR3 contains 13 residues. Trimming removed 3 bases at V and 4 bases at J, with 10 bases between. CDR3 protein: CASSFGGGYEQYF. DNA of the CDR3: TGTGCCAGCAGCTTCGGGGGTGGGTACGAGCAGTACTTC.

The gene calls are TRBV7-9 and TRBJ2-5; a weak D match, TRBD1 (5 bases). This CDR3 spans 14 amino acids. Trimming shortened V by 4 bases and J by 2 bases, and 11 bases separated the two germline ends. Germline CDR1 reads SEHNR; CDR2 reads FQNEAQ (reference sequence). The CDR3, as DNA: TGTGCCAGCAGCTCAGGGCCATGGCAAGAGACCCAGTACTTC. It translates to CASSSGPWQETQYF.

CDR3 amino acids: CASSPQGRGDSHFYEQYF. The CDR3 nucleotides are TGTGCCAGCAGCCCCCAAGGACGTGGGGACAGTCATTTCTACGAGCAGTACTTC. The genes are TRBV9 and TRBJ2-7; TRBD1 aligns across 7 bases. The CDR3 has 18 amino acids. Trimming removed 4 bases from V and 3 bases from J; junction bases left unmatched: 19. Germline values: CDR1 SGDLS, CDR2 YYNGEE.

DNA for the CDR3: TGTGCCATCAGCCAAGACAGGGTTGAGCAGTACTTC. Residues: CAISQDRVEQYF. The chain uses TRBV10-3 and TRBJ2-7, with 7 bases fitting TRBD1. Looked up from germline, CDR1 is ENHRY and CDR2 is SYGVKD. The V gene end was trimmed by 6 bases and the J gene end by 7 bases; junction bases not matched to a gene: 6. CDR3 size: 12 residues.

In regard to this clone: An end of the junction does not agree with germline; a read error may underlie this. V usage is TRBV18 and J usage is TRBJ1-1, with TRBD1 as a possible D gene (5 bases). Germline loops: CDR1 KGHSH, CDR2 LQKENI. CDR3 length: 13 residues. CDR3 amino acids: CASSPKGNIEAFF. In DNA form, the CDR3 reads TGTGCCAGCTCACCAAAGGGGAACATTGAAGCTTTCTTT.

This clone appeared once. J is TRBJ1-3 and V is TRBV30; 9 bases are shared with TRBD1. CDR1 and CDR2 (germline): GTSNPN, SVGIG (reference sequence). The CDR3 loop spans 15 amino acids. The J segment lost 3 bases and the V segment lost 3 bases, leaving 6 bases of the junction unmatched. The CDR3 sequence: CAWSSGTGIGNTIYF. The CDR3, as DNA: TGTGCCTGGAGCTCCGGGACAGGGATTGGAAACACCATATATTTT.

The chain couples TRBV5-6 to TRBJ1-1, with D possibly TRBD1 on 5 matching bases. This CDR3 spans 14 amino acids. V lost 4 bases and J 1 base, leaving 11 bases between the germline ends. The germline V gene encodes CDR1 SGHDT and CDR2 YYEEEE. The CDR3 DNA follows: TGTGCCAGCAGCGAAAGGACACGGAACACTGAAGCTTTCTTT. Amino acid sequence: CASSERTRNTEAFF.

V is TRBV5-1 and J is TRBJ1-5; 9 bases are a match to TRBD1. V dropped 4 bases and J dropped 0; count of bases not matched to a gene: 2. CDR1 is SGHRS, CDR2 YFSETQ, per germline. The CDR3 is 15 residues long. As DNA, the CDR3 is TGCGCCAGCAGCCCGACAGGGGGTAGCAATCAGCCCCAGCATTTT. Translated, it gives CASSPTGGSNQPQHF.

This sequence joins TRBV19 and TRBJ2-5; 7 bases map to TRBD2. CDR3 length: 15 amino acids. Germline-derived CDR1 and CDR2 are LNHDA and SQIVND (reference sequence). The junction had 8 bases not matched to a gene; V was cut back by 4 bases and J by 3 bases. This CDR3 is CASSSNQAGKETQYF. CDR3 nucleotide sequence: TGTGCCAGTAGTAGTAACCAAGCGGGGAAAGAGACCCAGTACTTC.

V and J are TRBV7-9 and TRBJ1-5, with TRBD1 as a possible D gene (6 bases). The CDR3 contains 15 residues. Germline lookup yields CDR1 SEHNR and CDR2 FQNEAQ (reference sequence). The ends were cut back, 6 bases at V and 6 bases at J, with 18 bases in the middle. CDR3 sequence (DNA): TGTGCCAGCAGGTATGCCGACAGGCCACGTCAGCCCCAGCATTTT. Its translation: CASRYADRPRQPQHF.

This chain joins TRBV7-2 and TRBJ2-5; 7 bases line up with TRBD1. The ends lost 5 bases at V and 2 bases at J; junction bases unmatched: 11. CDR1 is SGHTA and CDR2 is FQGNSA in the germline V gene. There are 16 residues in the CDR3. The CDR3 DNA is TGTGCCAGCAGCCCGGACAGGACTCGCTTGCAAGAGACCCAGTACTTC. Translating it yields CASSPDRTRLQETQYF.

This sequence joins TRBV5-1 and TRBJ2-7; 9 nucleotides line up with TRBD1. This CDR3 is built from 10 residues. With V trimmed by 4 bases and J by 12 bases, 2 bases remained unmatched. Germline assignment: CDR1 SGHRS and CDR2 YFSETQ. CDR3 region: CASSGQGLYF. The DNA for the CDR3 is TGCGCCAGCAGCGGACAGGGGCTGTACTTC.

The chain joins TRBV5-1 to TRBJ1-1, with TRBD1 as a possible D gene (5 bases). The V gene's germline CDR1 is SGHRS and CDR2 YFSETQ. CDR3 length equals 12 residues. V was trimmed by 0 bases and J by 6 bases, leaving 6 bases between them. In DNA form, the CDR3 reads TGCGCCAGCAGCTTGGAGGGGTCTGAAGCTTTCTTT. It translates to CASSLEGSEAFF.

This clone came up once. The DNA for the CDR3 is TGCGCCAGCAGCTTGTTCAGAGGCCAAGAGACCCAGTACTTC. Protein: CASSLFRGQETQYF. The chain employs TRBV5-1 and TRBJ2-5, with no clear D. Trimming took 1 base from V and 1 from J, leaving 8 bases between them. Looked up from germline, CDR1 is SGHRS and CDR2 is YFSETQ. This CDR3 comprises 14 residues. Looking up the rest from reference TRBV5-1 and TRBJ2-5 gives the full variable domain: KAGVTQTPRYLIKTRGQQVTLSCSPISGHRSVSWYQQTPGQGLQFLFEYFSETQRNKGNFPGRFSGRQFSNSRSEMNVSTLELGDSALYLCASSLFRGQETQYFGPGTRLLVL.

This rearrangement joins TRBV23-1 to TRBJ1-5, with 9 bases matching TRBD1. TRBV23-1 has ORF status, its function being uncertain. The CDR3 extends over 18 amino acids. J was trimmed by 4 bases and V by 3 bases; bases with no gene match: 13. The chain's CDR3 is CASSHAETGTGKNQPQHF. The CDR3 nucleotides read TGCGCCAGCAGTCATGCCGAGACCGGGACAGGGAAGAATCAGCCCCAGCATTTT.

DNA of the CDR3: TGTGCCAGCACTCAGGATTTATCTGGAAACACCATATATTTT. It translates to CASTQDLSGNTIYF. This chain uses TRBV6-1 with TRBJ1-3, with D hard to call. Trimming cost V 7 bases and J 1 base, with 11 bases left between them. The CDR3 extends over 14 amino acids. The germline V gene encodes CDR1 MNHNS and CDR2 SASEGT.

The J gene is TRBJ1-6, the V gene TRBV29-1; 9 bases are a match to TRBD1. With V trimmed by 4 bases and J by 9 bases, 7 bases remained unmatched. Germline V CDR1 and CDR2: SQVTM, ANQGSEA. The CDR3 extends over 14 amino acids. CDR3 DNA sequence: TGCAGCGTTGGGACAGGGGAAGGGAGTTCACCCCTCCACTTT. The encoded protein is CSVGTGEGSSPLHF.

The J gene is TRBJ1-2, the V gene TRBV19, with a tentative D call TRBD1 (6 bases). There are 14 residues in the CDR3. Trimming cost V 4 bases and J 8 bases, with 17 bases left between them. The germline gives CDR1 LNHDA, CDR2 SQIVND (reference sequence). The CDR3 protein is CASSTWTESRGYTF. In DNA form, the CDR3 reads TGTGCCAGTAGTACCTGGACAGAGTCGAGGGGCTACACCTTC.

V usage is TRBV21-1 and J usage is TRBJ2-1; the table gives TRBD1 as D, unverified against the DNA. TRBV21-1 is recorded as a pseudogene. The CDR3 contains 17 residues. CDR3: CASSKIPGQVTYNEQFF. CDR3 in DNA: TGTGCCAGCAGCAAGATACCGGGACAGGTCACCTACAATGAGCAGTTCTTC.

This chain connects TRBV7-9 to TRBJ2-7; TRBD1 is a possible D gene (5 bases). CDR1 and CDR2 from the germline V gene are SEHNR and FQNEAQ (reference sequence). The CDR3 has 15 amino acids. Trimming left V 4 bases short and J 0 bases short, with 13 bases between. CDR3 amino acids: CASSSDTLASYEQYF. Here the CDR3 DNA reads TGTGCCAGCAGCTCGGACACCCTCGCCTCCTACGAGCAGTACTTC.

This rearrangement joins TRBV6-1 to TRBJ2-7, with D possibly TRBD2 on 6 matching bases. The CDR3 has 14 amino acids. Between the trimmed V and J ends, which lost 4 bases and 0 bases, there was a span of 10 bases. Germline assignment: CDR1 MNHNS and CDR2 SASEGT. The CDR3, as DNA: TGTGCCAGCAGTGCGGGGGACCCCTCCTACGAGCAGTACTTC. Translated, it gives CASSAGDPSYEQYF.

The chain is built from TRBV28 and TRBJ2-1; D call uncertain. Germline values: CDR1 MDHEN, CDR2 SYDVKM. The V and J ends lost 6 bases and 3 bases respectively, with 18 bases between them. The CDR3 runs 16 residues. Here the CDR3 reads CASSSFVSPNYNEQFF. CDR3 nucleotide sequence: TGTGCCAGCAGCTCCTTCGTGAGCCCAAACTACAATGAGCAGTTCTTC.

V and J are TRBV19 and TRBJ1-6; 7 positions match TRBD1. The CDR3 sequence is 12 residues long. Per the germline V gene, CDR1 is LNHDA and CDR2 is SQIVND (reference sequence). With 7 bases clipped from V and 13 bases from J, the junction kept 7 bases outside the gene matches. CDR3 DNA sequence: TGTGCCAGTACCAGGGGGGTTTCTCCCCTCCACTTT. It yields the protein CASTRGVSPLHF.

The rearrangement links TRBV7-9 to TRBJ2-3; 9 bases agree with TRBD2. With 6 bases clipped from V and 1 base from J, the junction kept 2 bases outside the gene matches. The CDR3 runs 14 residues. Germline-derived CDR1 and CDR2 are SEHNR and FQNEAQ (reference sequence). CDR3 nucleotide sequence: TGTGCCAGCAGTCGGACTAGCGGCACAGATACGCAGTATTTT. Translation gives CASSRTSGTDTQYF.

This clone was counted between two and nine times. This chain links TRBV13 with TRBJ2-7; TRBD2 matches 12 bases. The length of the CDR3 is 15 residues. Germline V lookup: CDR1 PRHDT, CDR2 FYEKMQ (reference sequence). The trim removed 4 bases at V and 3 bases at J, leaving 4 bases unmatched. This CDR3 reads CASSSLAGGSYEQYF. DNA of the CDR3: TGTGCCAGCAGCTCACTAGCGGGAGGTAGCTACGAGCAGTACTTC.